The 23 T cell receptor beta chains reported below all come from one sample, sequenced in a study of technical replicates of blood from several donors (dated by TCRdb to about 2017). Library prep was done by the immunoSEQ multiplex PCR assay. TCRdb limited this immuneACCESS table to in-frame rearrangements with V and J called. A share of clones is missing; checked studies link under half to unresolved V genes, and the rest is unexplained. Within this sample are 74,000 or so clones, with 96% of them counted one time only. About 0.2% of the sample goes to the ten largest clones. Sequencing was performed on T cells isolated from PBMCs. The receptors derive from a human donor in good health.

CDR3 nucleotides: TGTGCCAGCAGCTCGACAGGCCCCCTCTACGAGCAGTACTTC. The encoded protein is CASSSTGPLYEQYF. The chain joins TRBV28 to TRBJ2-7, with D possibly TRBD1 on 6 matching bases. Trimming removed 6 bases from V and 3 bases from J, with 15 bases in between. The CDR3 runs 14 residues. The germline CDR1 and CDR2 sequences are MDHEN and SYDVKM.

The rearrangement joins TRBV4-1 to TRBJ1-2; weak D call: TRBD1 (5 bases). The CDR3 is 15 amino acids. CDR1 is MGHRA, CDR2 YSYEKL, per germline. The V end lost 1 base, the J end lost 8 bases, and 17 bases lay between the germline ends. Here the CDR3 DNA reads TGCGCCAGCAGCCAAGTCGGAGACAGTTCTGACGGCTACACCTTC. As protein: CASSQVGDSSDGYTF.

The CDR3 sequence: CASSLIGSSDTQYF. DNA for the CDR3: TGCGCCAGCAGCTTGATCGGTTCATCAGATACGCAGTATTTT. The chain is built from TRBV5-1 and TRBJ2-3; D is uncertain. This CDR3 is 14 amino acids long. In germline, CDR1 is SGHRS, CDR2 YFSETQ. Between the trimmed V and J ends, which lost 1 base and 4 bases, there was a span of 10 bases.

This chain uses TRBV2 with TRBJ2-7; D possibly corresponds to TRBD1 (5 bases). Germline V CDR1 and CDR2: SNHLY, FYNNEI. Trimming took 3 bases from V and 5 from J, leaving 14 bases between them. This CDR3 region has 14 residues. The CDR3 loop is CASSDARARNEQYF. The CDR3 nucleotides are TGTGCCAGCAGTGATGCCAGGGCAAGAAACGAGCAGTACTTC.

The V gene is TRBV7-9, the J gene TRBJ1-4, with a tentative D call TRBD1 (6 bases). Per germline, CDR1 SEHNR and CDR2 FQNEAQ (reference sequence). The length of the CDR3 is 15 residues. The V end was cut by 1 base, the J end by 8 bases, with 14 bases between. As DNA, the CDR3 is TGTGCCAGCAGCTTAGGACAGGCTCTTCGCGAAAAACTGTTTTTT. Translated: CASSLGQALREKLFF.

The chain recombines TRBV21-1 with TRBJ2-1; TRBD1, the D gene given by the table, was not confirmed from the DNA. TRBV21-1 is a pseudogene locus. The CDR3 has 14 residues. CDR3 residues: CASSTRDKHNEQFF. In DNA form, the CDR3 reads TGTGCCAGCAGCACCCGGGACAAACACAATGAGCAGTTCTTC.

The V and J genes are TRBV6-1 and TRBJ2-1; 7 bases match TRBD1. The CDR3 runs to 17 residues. Trimming removed 2 bases from V and 5 bases from J; junction bases left unmatched: 12. Germline CDR1 MNHNS, CDR2 SASEGT. The CDR3 is CASSESVGDSAHNEQFF. In DNA form, the CDR3 reads TGTGCCAGCAGTGAAAGTGTTGGGGACAGTGCTCACAATGAGCAGTTCTTC.

The rearrangement uses TRBV7-9 and TRBJ1-4, with TRBD1 as a possible D gene (5 bases). Germline lookup yields CDR1 SEHNR and CDR2 FQNEAQ (reference sequence). The length of the CDR3 is 12 residues. Trimming took off 3 bases at V and 8 bases at J, with 7 bases between the two ends. In DNA, the CDR3 is TGTGCCAGCAGCTTTGCAGGGGAAAAACTGTTTTTT. Translated: CASSFAGEKLFF.

The CDR3 bases are TGTGCCAGCAGCTTCGGATCTAGCGGGGGGTTGAGCTCCTACAATGAGCAGTTCTTC. Residues: CASSFGSSGGLSSYNEQFF. The chain recombines TRBV7-2 with TRBJ2-1; 11 positions match TRBD2. Germline V gene lookup returns CDR1 SGHTA and CDR2 FQGNSA. This CDR3 is 19 amino acids long. V shed 3 bases, J shed 0 bases, and the junction held 10 bases outside the gene matches. The full variable domain, completed using reference TRBV7-2 and TRBJ2-1, is GAGVSQSPSNKVTEKGKDVELRCDPISGHTALYWYRQSLGQGLEFLIYFQGNSAPDKSGLPSDRFSAERTGGSVSTLTIQRTQQEDSAVYLCASSFGSSGGLSSYNEQFFGPGTRLTVL.

The rearrangement joins TRBV18 to TRBJ1-4; the D gene is possibly TRBD1 (6 bases). The CDR3 spans 16 residues. The V end was cut by 3 bases, the J end by 5 bases, with 16 bases between. CDR1 KGHSH and CDR2 LQKENI come from the germline V gene. CDR3 coding DNA: TGTGCCAGCTCACCCAAGTGGGACAAACCGAATGAAAAACTGTTTTTT. Protein product: CASSPKWDKPNEKLFF.

The chain joins TRBV29-1 to TRBJ1-2; possibly TRBD1 for D (5 bases). Trimming left V 6 bases short and J 4 bases short, with 15 bases between. Germline-derived CDR1 and CDR2 are SQVTM and ANQGSEA. CDR3 length: 13 amino acids. The CDR3 region is CSVGKQEGYGYTF. In nucleotides, the CDR3 is TGCAGCGTCGGTAAACAGGAGGGCTATGGCTACACCTTC. The entire variable domain, with the rest obtained from reference TRBV29-1 and TRBJ1-2, is as follows: SAVISQKPSRDICQRGTSLTIQCQVDSQVTMMFWYRQQPGQSLTLIATANQGSEATYESGFVIDKFPISRPNLTFSTLTVSNMSPEDSSIYLCSVGKQEGYGYTFGSGTRLTVV.

The gene calls are TRBV4-1 and TRBJ2-5; perhaps TRBD1 as D (5 bases). Germline values: CDR1 MGHRA, CDR2 YSYEKL. Trimming left V 0 bases short and J 3 bases short, with 14 bases between. CDR3 length: 16 amino acids. The CDR3 reads CASSQDAPGKEETQYF. The CDR3 DNA sequence: TGCGCCAGCAGCCAAGACGCACCAGGGAAAGAAGAGACCCAGTACTTC.

The count of this clone is one. This chain connects TRBV6-5 to TRBJ1-1, with 10 bases fitting TRBD1. Unmatched junction bases numbered 9, after V lost 7 bases and J lost 4 bases. This CDR3 spans 15 amino acids. Germline V gene sequence: CDR1 MNHEY, CDR2 SVGAGI. This CDR3 reads CASMFGTGVGTEAFF. For the CDR3, the DNA is TGTGCCAGCATGTTTGGGACAGGGGTGGGCACTGAAGCTTTCTTT.

The chain is built from TRBV7-9 and TRBJ1-2; D is ambiguous. Trimming shortened V by 1 base and J by 7 bases, and 19 bases separated the two germline ends. The CDR3 runs 16 residues. Germline V gene data show CDR1 as SEHNR and CDR2 as FQNEAQ (reference sequence). The CDR3 region is CASSLGSAGGVGGYTF. The CDR3 DNA reads as TGTGCCAGCAGCTTAGGATCCGCGGGAGGAGTTGGTGGCTACACCTTC.

This chain joins TRBV4-1 and TRBJ2-5; a weak D match, TRBD2 (7 bases). There are 14 residues in the CDR3. Trimming stripped 7 bases from V and 5 bases from J, with 17 bases between. Germline V gives CDR1 MGHRA, CDR2 YSYEKL. The chain's CDR3 is CASNNREGGETQYF. The DNA of the CDR3 is TGCGCCAGCAACAACAGGGAGGGGGGGGAGACCCAGTACTTC.

The chain employs TRBV11-2 and TRBJ2-1, with 7 bases that match TRBD1. CDR1 is SGHAT and CDR2 is FQNNGV in the germline V gene. This CDR3 has 15 amino acids. The trim removed 3 bases at V and 8 bases at J, leaving 10 bases unmatched. The CDR3 sequence: CASSFERGRIYEQFF. DNA of the CDR3: TGTGCCAGCAGCTTCGAGAGGGGGCGCATCTATGAGCAGTTCTTC.

The chain employs TRBV11-3 and TRBJ1-1; maybe TRBD1 (5 bases). CDR3 length: 15 residues. CDR1 and CDR2 (germline): SGHNT, YENEEA. The V and J ends lost 4 bases and 0 bases respectively, with 12 bases between them. The CDR3 here is CASSSRDYMNTEAFF. CDR3 coding DNA: TGTGCCAGCAGCTCCAGGGACTACATGAACACTGAAGCTTTCTTT.

This rearrangement joins TRBV15 to TRBJ1-5; possibly TRBD1 for D (5 bases). Germline V CDR1 and CDR2: LNHNV, YYDKDF (reference sequence). The CDR3 spans 15 residues. Trimming removed 3 bases from V and 5 bases from J, with 14 bases in between. This CDR3 is CATSSRVPTDQPQHF. The DNA of the CDR3 is TGTGCCACCAGCAGCAGGGTCCCTACGGATCAGCCCCAGCATTTT.

This sequence joins TRBV5-5 and TRBJ2-3; 12 bases are a match to TRBD2. V shed 4 bases, J shed 11 bases, and the junction held 8 bases outside the gene matches. Germline lookup yields CDR1 SGHKS and CDR2 YYEKEE (reference sequence). The CDR3 is made up of 14 amino acids. CDR3 loop: CASSPPGLAGMQYF. Written as DNA, the CDR3 is TGTGCCAGCAGCCCCCCTGGACTAGCGGGAATGCAGTATTTT.

V is TRBV6-6 and J is TRBJ1-2; no clear D. The ends were cut back, 3 bases at V and 2 bases at J, with 10 bases in the middle. This CDR3 is built from 14 residues. CDR1 and CDR2 from the germline V gene are MNHNY and SVGAGI (reference sequence). The CDR3 sequence is CASSYLLANYGYTF. CDR3 nucleotides: TGTGCCAGCAGTTATCTCCTAGCCAACTATGGCTACACCTTC.

In DNA, the CDR3 is TGCGCCAGCAGCTGGACGGACAGCACCTATGGCTACACCTTC. Translation: CASSWTDSTYGYTF. The J gene is TRBJ1-2, the V gene TRBV5-1; the D gene is possibly TRBD1 (6 bases). V was trimmed by 3 bases and J by 4 bases, leaving 13 bases between them. The germline V gene has CDR1 SGHRS and CDR2 YFSETQ. This CDR3 is 14 amino acids long.

The J gene is TRBJ1-2, the V gene TRBV6-6; tentative D call: TRBD1 (5 bases). The V end was cut by 10 bases, the J end by 2 bases, with 14 bases between. This CDR3 is built from 13 residues. The germline gives CDR1 MNHNY, CDR2 SVGAGI (reference sequence). The CDR3 is CATMRQRNYGYTF. The CDR3 region has the DNA TGTGCCACCATGCGACAGAGAAACTATGGCTACACCTTC.

V gene TRBV5-8 combines with J gene TRBJ1-1; maybe TRBD1 (5 bases). Trimming removed 1 base at V and 5 bases at J, with 12 bases between. Per the germline V gene, CDR1 is SGHTS and CDR2 is YDEGEE. The CDR3 is 14 residues long. The CDR3 region is CASSLFIGVTEAFF. In nucleotides, the CDR3 is TGTGCCAGCAGCTTGTTTATAGGGGTGACTGAAGCTTTCTTT.